This T cell receptor (beta chain) was sequenced for a study of cytomegalovirus exposure and HLA in healthy donors. Study-wide background: Of more than 350 genotyped donors, roughly 80% clustered with self-reported Caucasian donors.

This PCR relied on a set of 60 Vbeta primers and 13 Jbeta primers. Profiling relied on immunoSEQ multiplex PCR, and the TCRdb table lists in-frame clones only, not all of them. The sample includes 150,000 to 160,000 clones, 70% to 90% of them seen just once. About this clone itself: Its specificity is not known.

V lost 2 bases and J lost 4; bases outside the gene matches: 3. The CDR3 is made up of 14 amino acids. Germline CDR1 reads KGHSH; CDR2 reads LQKENI. The study's findings and limits: DRB1 had the most TCR associations and HLA-C the fewest, a later analysis found, with rates varying by HLA locus. It is likely that the observed cluster of highly shared sequence variants was a sequencing artifact.

Despite likely unrecorded immune exposures, the donors were nominally healthy at the time of sampling. Sequenced: PBMCs. This TCR was sampled from a woman in her late teens or twenties in good health and CMV-seronegative. The chain carries TRBV18 and TRBJ2-7; 9 nucleotides align to TRBD2. CDR3 in DNA: TGTGCCAGCTCACCAGCGGGGGGGCTGTACGAGCAGTACTTC. Translating it yields CASSPAGGLYEQYF. Full variable domain (outside the CDR3, taken from reference TRBV18 and TRBJ2-7): NAGVMQNPRHLVRRRGQEARLRCSPMKGHSHVYWYRQLPEEGLKFMVYLQKENIIDESGMPKERFSAEFPKEGPSILRIQQVVRGDSAAYFCASSPAGGLYEQYFGPGTRLTVT.